These T cell receptor beta chains were read from a single sample in a study of vaccination and CD4 T cells after COVID-19. TCRdb independently ran MiXCR on the PCR reads; one entry per CDR3 protein. The sample lists about 11,000 distinct CDR3 sequences, roughly half seen once, with approximately 9.3% in the top ten. These receptors have no known antigen. Sequenced input: CD4+ T cells from blood, cultured in vitro. The receptors derive from a human donor who had recovered from COVID-19. Each CDR3 is given with its conserved first and last residue. The order of the fields is V gene, D gene, J gene, clone size, CDR3 protein, CDR3 DNA. A D gene is named only where the DNA matches it firmly. For some rows the clone size is stated as once, few or many, or as a class when expanded; others skip it.

v_call: TRBV20-1; d_call: -; j_call: TRBJ1-1; clone_size: few; cdr3_aa: CSAEWGTEAFF; cdr3_nt: TGCAGTGCCGAGTGGGGCACTGAAGCTTTCTTT
v_call: TRBV19; d_call: -; j_call: TRBJ1-2; clone_size: -; cdr3_aa: CATTNWDGGLNYGYTF; cdr3_nt: TGTGCCACCACGAACTGGGACGGAGGACTAAACTATGGCTACACCTTC
v_call: TRBV7-2; d_call: -; j_call: TRBJ2-2; clone_size: -; cdr3_aa: CASSLEGASGRRELFF; cdr3_nt: TGTGCCAGCAGCTTAGAAGGGGCCTCCGGGCGTCGGGAGCTGTTTTTT
v_call: TRBV15; d_call: -; j_call: TRBJ1-2; clone_size: few; cdr3_aa: CATSRDLQGSGYTF; cdr3_nt: TGTGCCACCAGCAGAGATTTACAGGGTAGCGGCTACACCTTC
v_call: TRBV24-1; d_call: -; j_call: TRBJ2-3; clone_size: -; cdr3_aa: CATSVRVGGTQYF; cdr3_nt: TGTGCCACCAGTGTCCGGGTAGGGGGTACGCAGTATTTT
v_call: TRBV10-1; d_call: TRBD2; j_call: TRBJ2-1; clone_size: -; cdr3_aa: CASSAGGGNEQFF; cdr3_nt: TGCGCCAGCAGTGCGGGGGGAGGGAATGAGCAGTTCTTC
v_call: TRBV7-9; d_call: TRBD2; j_call: TRBJ2-5; clone_size: -; cdr3_aa: CASSFGGGVAEGTQYF; cdr3_nt: TGTGCCAGCAGCTTCGGGGGGGGAGTTGCCGAAGGGACCCAGTACTTC
v_call: TRBV20-1; d_call: TRBD1; j_call: TRBJ2-7; clone_size: -; cdr3_aa: CSARDRSEAGGNHEQYF; cdr3_nt: TGCAGTGCTAGAGATCGGTCAGAGGCAGGGGGTAACCACGAGCAGTACTTC
v_call: TRBV19; d_call: -; j_call: TRBJ2-2; clone_size: -; cdr3_aa: CASSIKWGQGGTGELFF; cdr3_nt: TGTGCCAGTAGTATTAAGTGGGGTCAGGGGGGTACCGGGGAGCTGTTTTTT
v_call: TRBV20-1; d_call: -; j_call: TRBJ2-2; clone_size: -; cdr3_aa: CSAPGSTGELFF; cdr3_nt: TGCAGCGCCCCCGGGAGCACCGGGGAGCTGTTTTTT
v_call: TRBV27; d_call: TRBD1; j_call: TRBJ1-2; clone_size: few; cdr3_aa: CASSLLGTGAKTNYGYTF; cdr3_nt: TGTGCCAGCAGTTTATTGGGGACAGGGGCCAAAACTAACTATGGCTACACCTTC
v_call: TRBV20-1; d_call: -; j_call: TRBJ1-5; clone_size: -; cdr3_aa: CSAIRGQSNQPQHF; cdr3_nt: TGCAGTGCCATCAGGGGTCAGAGCAATCAGCCCCAGCATTTT
v_call: TRBV15; d_call: -; j_call: TRBJ2-6; clone_size: -; cdr3_aa: CATSKYGGSSGANVLTF; cdr3_nt: TGTGCCACCAGCAAGTACGGGGGTAGCTCTGGGGCCAACGTCCTGACTTTC
v_call: TRBV25-1; d_call: -; j_call: TRBJ2-1; clone_size: few; cdr3_aa: CASSEWMVFF; cdr3_nt: TGTGCCAGCAGTGAATGGATGGTGTTCTTC
v_call: TRBV6-5; d_call: -; j_call: TRBJ2-3; clone_size: -; cdr3_aa: CASSYPLYEGPTDTQYF; cdr3_nt: TGTGCCAGCAGTTACCCACTCTATGAGGGACCCACAGATACGCAGTATTTT
v_call: TRBV12-3/TRBV12-4; d_call: -; j_call: TRBJ1-2; clone_size: -; cdr3_aa: CASSGGSYGYTF; cdr3_nt: TGTGCCAGCAGTGGGGGCAGCTATGGCTACACCTTC
v_call: TRBV27; d_call: -; j_call: TRBJ1-2; clone_size: few; cdr3_aa: CASSFSTYGGIYGYTF; cdr3_nt: TGTGCCAGCAGTTTTTCCACCTACGGGGGGATCTATGGCTACACCTTC
v_call: TRBV5-1; d_call: TRBD2; j_call: TRBJ2-2; clone_size: -; cdr3_aa: CASSPGTRSTGELFF; cdr3_nt: TGCGCCAGCAGTCCCGGGACTAGGAGCACCGGGGAGCTGTTTTTT
v_call: TRBV6-1; d_call: -; j_call: TRBJ2-6; clone_size: -; cdr3_aa: CASRTAGANVLTF; cdr3_nt: TGTGCCAGCCGGACAGCTGGGGCCAACGTCCTGACTTTC
v_call: TRBV2; d_call: -; j_call: TRBJ2-3; clone_size: -; cdr3_aa: CASSGAQLYTDTQYF; cdr3_nt: TGTGCCAGCAGCGGGGCCCAGTTGTACACAGATACGCAGTATTTT
v_call: TRBV24-1; d_call: TRBD1; j_call: TRBJ2-5; clone_size: few; cdr3_aa: CATSSRGQGQETQYF; cdr3_nt: TGTGCCACCAGTAGTAGGGGACAGGGGCAAGAGACCCAGTACTTC
v_call: TRBV11-3; d_call: -; j_call: TRBJ1-1; clone_size: -; cdr3_aa: CASSLDVLSEAFF; cdr3_nt: TGTGCCAGCAGCTTAGATGTTCTTTCTGAAGCTTTCTTT
v_call: TRBV27; d_call: -; j_call: TRBJ2-7; clone_size: -; cdr3_aa: CASSWERGPYEQYF; cdr3_nt: TGTGCCAGCAGTTGGGAACGGGGGCCCTACGAGCAGTACTTC
v_call: TRBV20-1; d_call: -; j_call: TRBJ1-1; clone_size: -; cdr3_aa: CSARDPQHNTEAFF; cdr3_nt: TGCAGTGCTAGAGACCCCCAACACAACACTGAAGCTTTCTTT
v_call: TRBV5-8; d_call: TRBD1; j_call: TRBJ2-2; clone_size: -; cdr3_aa: CASSSWTGATGELFF; cdr3_nt: TGTGCCAGCAGCTCCTGGACAGGGGCGACCGGGGAGCTGTTTTTT
v_call: TRBV25-1; d_call: -; j_call: TRBJ1-1; clone_size: -; cdr3_aa: CASSPRLANTEAFF; cdr3_nt: TGTGCCAGCAGCCCTCGACTGGCGAACACTGAAGCTTTCTTT
v_call: TRBV19; d_call: -; j_call: TRBJ1-2; clone_size: few; cdr3_aa: CASSMSFDRSLYGYTF; cdr3_nt: TGTGCCAGTAGTATGAGTTTTGACAGGTCCCTCTATGGCTACACCTTC